Below, 22 T cell receptor beta chains from the same sample are listed, as sequenced in a study of cytomegalovirus exposure and HLA in healthy donors. PCR primers comprised 60 Vbeta and 13 Jbeta primers. Sequencing was performed with immunoSEQ multiplex PCR; in TCRdb, only in-frame clones are kept and a portion is missing. Of some 100,000 clones listed, roughly 70% were seen once; the top ten hold about 4.4%. The sequenced material came from PBMCs. The receptors derive from a woman aged 18-29 years in good health and CMV-seropositive.

This clone was picked up a small number of times. The chain links TRBV7-2 to TRBJ1-1; D perhaps matches TRBD1 (6 bases). The CDR3 consists of 13 residues. Germline CDR1 is SGHTA and CDR2 is FQGNSA. Trimming left V 5 bases short and J 4 bases short, with 11 bases between. The DNA for the CDR3 is TGTGCCAGCAGCGAGAGGGGGTTCACTGAAGCTTTCTTT. It specifies CASSERGFTEAFF.

The gene calls are TRBV7-9 and TRBJ2-7, with 8 bases matching TRBD2. The CDR3 consists of 12 residues. CDR1 and CDR2 (germline): SEHNR, FQNEAQ (reference sequence). V trimming: 8 bases; J trimming: 5 bases; junction bases outside the gene matches: 5. The CDR3 spells CASGGRKNEQYF. CDR3 in DNA: TGTGCCAGCGGCGGGAGGAAGAACGAGCAGTACTTC. Complete variable domain (other parts from reference TRBV7-9 and TRBJ2-7): DTGVSQNPRHKITKRGQNVTFRCDPISEHNRLYWYRQTLGQGPEFLTYFQNEAQLEKSRLLSDRFSAERPKGSFSTLEIQRTEQGDSAMYLCASGGRKNEQYFGPGTRLTVT.

The chain couples TRBV7-9 to TRBJ1-2; 10 positions match TRBD1. The CDR3 sequence is 14 residues long. V trimming: 3 bases; J trimming: 10 bases; junction bases outside the gene matches: 8. The V gene's germline CDR1 is SEHNR and CDR2 FQNEAQ (reference sequence). The CDR3 DNA sequence: TGTGCCAGCAGCTTTACAGCGGGACAGGGGCTCTACACCTTC. This sequence encodes CASSFTAGQGLYTF.

This chain's CDR3 is CASSFSTNNEQFF. The CDR3 region has the DNA TGTGCCAGCAGTTTTTCCACAAACAATGAGCAGTTCTTC. The chain employs TRBV27 and TRBJ2-1; D not resolved. The CDR3 is made up of 13 amino acids. Looked up from germline, CDR1 is MNHEY and CDR2 is SMNVEV (reference sequence). Trimming pared 3 bases from V and 5 bases from J, leaving 8 bases between.

CDR3 sequence reads: CASSPGTGGIEQYF. CDR3 nucleotide sequence: TGTGCCAGCAGCCCTGGGACGGGGGGGATCGAGCAGTACTTC. The rearrangement links TRBV7-3 to TRBJ2-7; 8 bases map to TRBD2. The CDR3 sequence is 14 residues long. Germline V lookup: CDR1 SGHTA, CDR2 FQGTGA. Losses at the gene ends were 5 bases for V and 6 bases for J; bases not matched to a gene: 9.

The chain is built from TRBV4-3 and TRBJ1-1, with a possible D match to TRBD1 (6 bases). The CDR3 spans 19 residues. The germline V gene encodes CDR1 LGHNA and CDR2 YSLEER. Trimming cost V 3 bases and J 4 bases, with 27 bases left between them. The CDR3 nucleotides read TGCGCCAGCAGCCATTCCTTTCGGCCAGGGGATAAGGCTGGCACTGAAGCTTTCTTT. Residues: CASSHSFRPGDKAGTEAFF.

V gene TRBV5-1 combines with J gene TRBJ2-5; 7 bases map to TRBD1. The germline V gene has CDR1 SGHRS and CDR2 YFSETQ. The CDR3 extends over 14 amino acids. The V segment lost 3 bases and the J segment 3 bases; nucleotides outside the gene matches: 5. CDR3 coding DNA: TGCGCCAGCAGCTCCGGGACAGCGGAAGAGACCCAGTACTTC. Translated: CASSSGTAEETQYF.

The chain recombines TRBV5-4 with TRBJ2-5, with 10 bases matching TRBD2. Germline lookup yields CDR1 SGHNT and CDR2 YYREEE (reference sequence). The CDR3 length is 15 residues. Unmatched junction bases numbered 4, after V lost 1 base and J lost 4 bases. This CDR3 is CASSLTSGNRETQYF. The CDR3, as DNA: TGTGCCAGCAGCTTGACTAGCGGGAACCGAGAGACCCAGTACTTC.

The chain is built from TRBV7-8 and TRBJ1-1; 9 positions agree with TRBD1. The CDR3 contains 16 residues. Germline V gene sequence: CDR1 SGHVS, CDR2 FQNEAQ. Unmatched junction bases numbered 4, after V lost 1 base and J lost 1 base. CDR3 nucleotide sequence: TGTGCCAGCAGCTTAGAGGGGACAGGGCAGAACACTGAAGCTTTCTTT. Residues: CASSLEGTGQNTEAFF. The full variable domain, in which reference TRBV7-8 and TRBJ1-1 provide the parts outside the CDR3, is GAGVSQSPRYKVAKRGQDVALRCDPISGHVSLFWYQQALGQGPEFLTYFQNEAQLDKSGLPSDRFFAERPEGSVSTLKIQRTQQEDSAVYLCASSLEGTGQNTEAFFGQGTRLTVV.

This clone is judged large. The chain combines TRBV4-3 with TRBJ2-7; TRBD2 matches 14 bases. V lost 3 bases, J lost 7 bases, and 5 bases stayed unmatched. Germline lookup yields CDR1 LGHNA and CDR2 YSLEER. This CDR3 contains 15 residues. The CDR3 coding sequence is TGCGCCAGCAGCCAGACTAGCGGGAGGGCCGTGGAGCAGTACTTC. It yields the protein CASSQTSGRAVEQYF.

The sample holds a few counts of this clone. V and J are TRBV28 and TRBJ2-7, with TRBD2 identical over 12 bases. This CDR3 is built from 17 residues. V shed 5 bases, J shed 3 bases, and the junction held 11 bases outside the gene matches. Germline V gene sequence: CDR1 MDHEN, CDR2 SYDVKM. The CDR3 sequence: CASSGRGGLAGFYEQYF. The CDR3 region has the DNA TGTGCCAGCAGTGGACGGGGCGGACTAGCGGGATTCTACGAGCAGTACTTC. The full variable domain, its missing parts supplied by reference TRBV28 and TRBJ2-7, is DVKVTQSSRYLVKRTGEKVFLECVQDMDHENMFWYRQDPGLGLRLIYFSYDVKMKEKGDIPEGYSVSREKKERFSLILESASTNQTSMYLCASSGRGGLAGFYEQYFGPGTRLTVT.

Only one count was recorded for this clone. The chain employs TRBV18 and TRBJ1-2, with D perhaps matching TRBD1 (6 bases). The V end was cut by 4 bases, the J end by 4 bases, with 22 bases between. The CDR3 covers 17 residues. CDR1 KGHSH and CDR2 LQKENI come from the germline V gene. Written as DNA, the CDR3 is TGTGCCAGCTCACTCTCGGCCCCAGGGGCGTCTAGCTATGGCTACACCTTC. Translation gives CASSLSAPGASSYGYTF.

This clone has just one count. The J gene is TRBJ1-2, the V gene TRBV28, with a weak D call TRBD1 (5 bases). Trimming removed 5 bases from V and 3 bases from J, with 10 bases in between. Germline loops: CDR1 MDHEN, CDR2 SYDVKM. The CDR3 has 13 amino acids. The CDR3 nucleotides are TGTGCCAGCAGTCCCCAGACAGACTATGGCTACACCTTC. As protein: CASSPQTDYGYTF.

This clone was seen only once. The V call is TRBV19, the J call TRBJ1-1, with D tentatively TRBD1 (6 bases). Germline loops: CDR1 LNHDA, CDR2 SQIVND (reference sequence). There are 12 residues in the CDR3. The V gene lost 6 bases and the J gene lost 7 bases, with 12 bases spanning the gap. The CDR3 reads CASRRQVGEAFF. CDR3 DNA sequence: TGTGCCAGTAGGAGACAGGTGGGTGAAGCTTTCTTT.

V usage is TRBV7-3 and J usage is TRBJ2-1, with 12 nucleotides matching TRBD2. Germline CDR1 is SGHTA and CDR2 is FQGTGA. The CDR3 totals 16 residues. Trimming at V came to 0 bases and at J to 6 bases, leaving 3 bases not matched to a gene. The CDR3: CASSLTKLAGGNEQFF. CDR3 nucleotide sequence: TGTGCCAGCAGCTTAACGAAACTAGCGGGAGGCAATGAGCAGTTCTTC.

The V call is TRBV28, the J call TRBJ2-1; the match to TRBD2 covers 7 bases. CDR1 is MDHEN, CDR2 SYDVKM, per germline. CDR3 size: 16 residues. The V gene end was trimmed by 5 bases and the J gene end by 7 bases; junction bases not matched to a gene: 14. The CDR3 nucleotides are TGTGCCAGCAGTACCGTTTTCGCGGGAGACGGTAATGAGCAGTTCTTC. Translating gives CASSTVFAGDGNEQFF.

V is TRBV30 and J is TRBJ2-7; tentatively, D is TRBD1 (6 bases). Germline assignment: CDR1 GTSNPN and CDR2 SVGIG (reference sequence). There are 14 residues in the CDR3. Trimming removed 4 bases at V and 3 bases at J, with 16 bases between. In DNA, the CDR3 is TGTGCCTGGAAGGGCAGGGGAAGGATCTACGAGCAGTACTTC. Translating gives CAWKGRGRIYEQYF.

This sequence joins TRBV6-5 and TRBJ2-1, with 9 positions matching TRBD2. This CDR3 contains 15 residues. V lost 2 bases, J lost 4 bases, and 3 bases stayed unmatched. In germline, CDR1 is MNHEY, CDR2 SVGAGI. As DNA, the CDR3 is TGTGCCAGCAGTTACGCGGGAGGGGGGTACAATGAGCAGTTCTTC. Its protein is CASSYAGGGYNEQFF.

This chain links TRBV5-4 with TRBJ2-5; 7 bases match TRBD2. V lost 3 bases and J lost 4; bases outside the gene matches: 12. CDR1 SGHNT and CDR2 YYREEE come from the germline V gene (reference sequence). The CDR3 length is 16 residues. The chain's CDR3 is CASSWPGGGSGETQYF. The CDR3 DNA sequence: TGTGCCAGCAGCTGGCCGGGAGGTGGGTCTGGAGAGACCCAGTACTTC. The whole variable domain, remainder taken from reference TRBV5-4 and TRBJ2-5, is ETGVTQSPTHLIKTRGQQVTLRCSSQSGHNTVSWYQQALGQGPQFIFQYYREEENGRGNFPPRFSGLQFPNYSSELNVNALELDDSALYLCASSWPGGGSGETQYFGPGTRLLVL.

This clone was observed a handful of times. This chain links TRBV15 with TRBJ1-3; TRBD1 matches 7 bases. Germline V gene lookup returns CDR1 LNHNV and CDR2 YYDKDF (reference sequence). The V segment lost 5 bases and the J segment 1 base; nucleotides outside the gene matches: 8. The CDR3 length is 16 residues. The CDR3 DNA sequence: TGTGCCACCAGCCAAGACAGGGCCCCTTCTGGAAACACCATATATTTT. The encoded protein is CATSQDRAPSGNTIYF.

This chain links TRBV4-3 with TRBJ1-5, with D possibly matching TRBD1 (6 bases). This CDR3 spans 15 amino acids. Germline V gene lookup returns CDR1 LGHNA and CDR2 YSLEER. Trimming shortened V by 0 bases and J by 5 bases, and 11 bases separated the two germline ends. The CDR3 nucleotides read TGCGCCAGCAGCCAAGATGCGGGGGCCGATCAGCCCCAGCATTTT. Translation gives CASSQDAGADQPQHF.

Comments on this clone: The same CDR3 can be traced to other DNA sequences in this sample. The chain joins TRBV7-2 to TRBJ2-7; unclear D gene. Germline-derived CDR1 and CDR2 are SGHTA and FQGNSA. V lost 4 bases and J 0 bases, leaving 4 bases between the germline ends. The CDR3 runs to 12 residues. CDR3 amino acids: CASSSNSYEQYF. The CDR3 nucleotides read TGTGCCAGCAGCTCCAACTCCTACGAGCAGTACTTC.